The 8 T cell receptor beta chains presented below share a single source sample, sequenced in a study of OX40 agonist ivuxolimab in advanced cancers. Profiling relied on immunoSEQ multiplex PCR, and the TCRdb table lists in-frame clones only, not all of them. The repertoire holds around 50,000 clones, with less than 85% as singletons. The material sequenced was CD4+ or CD8+ T cells sorted from blood, taken in a trial of the OX40 agonist ivuxolimab. The receptors stem from an adult with an advanced solid tumor such as melanoma, head and neck, liver or kidney cancer.

CDR3 region: CASSPRATGELFF. The DNA for the CDR3 is TGCGCCAGCAGTCCCAGGGCTACCGGGGAGCTGTTTTTT. The chain couples TRBV10-2 to TRBJ2-2, with D tentatively TRBD1 (5 bases). The V gene lost 5 bases and the J gene lost 5 bases, with 9 bases spanning the gap. This CDR3 has 13 residues. Germline assignment: CDR1 WSHSY and CDR2 SAAADI.

V and J are TRBV7-9 and TRBJ1-2; D is ambiguous. Germline CDR1 reads SEHNR; CDR2 reads FQNEAQ (reference sequence). This CDR3 is 15 amino acids long. Trimming took off 5 bases at V and 2 bases at J, with 15 bases between the two ends. As DNA, the CDR3 is TGTGCCAGCAGCATCAGCTACGTCTACAACTATGGCTACACCTTC. Translating it yields CASSISYVYNYGYTF.

This clone was found once. The V gene is TRBV7-2, the J gene TRBJ1-1, with a possible D match to TRBD1 (5 bases). Trimming removed 4 bases at V and 8 bases at J, with 14 bases between. The length of the CDR3 is 13 residues. Germline V CDR1 and CDR2: SGHTA, FQGNSA. The CDR3 protein is CASSSPWDPEAFF. The CDR3 DNA reads TGTGCCAGCAGCTCCCCCTGGGACCCAGAAGCTTTCTTT.

The chain uses TRBV21-1 and TRBJ1-5. TRBV21-1 is given as a pseudogene. The CDR3 spans 15 residues. The CDR3 region has the DNA TGTGCCAGCAAGGGTGGGATCCATAGCAATCAGCCCCAGCATTTT. Translated: CASKGGIHSNQPQHF.

V and J are TRBV6-6 and TRBJ1-2; the D is unclear. This CDR3 contains 15 residues. The germline CDR1 and CDR2 sequences are MNHNY and SVGAGI (reference sequence). The germline V and J ends were trimmed by 2 bases and 0 bases, with 10 bases remaining between them. CDR3 loop: CASSYGSASNYGYTF. CDR3 bases: TGTGCCAGCAGTTACGGCTCAGCCTCTAACTATGGCTACACCTTC.

V is TRBV30 and J is TRBJ1-4; 9 bases map to TRBD1. This CDR3 is 13 amino acids long. Germline V gene sequence: CDR1 GTSNPN, CDR2 SVGIG (reference sequence). Trimming cost V 3 bases and J 5 bases; bases outside gene matches: 1. The CDR3 coding sequence is TGTGCCTGGAGGGGACAGGGAAATGAAAAACTGTTTTTT. Its protein product is CAWRGQGNEKLFF.

The J gene is TRBJ2-1, the V gene TRBV9; the D gene could be TRBD1 or TRBD2 (5 bases each). CDR3 length: 15 residues. Trimming shortened V by 4 bases and J by 9 bases, and 20 bases separated the two germline ends. Germline CDR1 is SGDLS and CDR2 is YYNGEE. The CDR3: CASSPRTGPGGEQFF. In nucleotides, the CDR3 is TGTGCCAGCAGCCCCCGGACCGGCCCTGGGGGTGAGCAGTTCTTC.

The chain combines TRBV4-3 with TRBJ1-1, with unresolved D. The germline CDR1 and CDR2 sequences are LGHNA and YSLEER. Deletions cut 0 bases from V and 0 bases from J, with 8 bases between. This CDR3 is 15 amino acids long. CDR3 protein: CASSQDQDLNTEAFF. The CDR3, as DNA: TGCGCCAGCAGCCAAGATCAGGACCTGAACACTGAAGCTTTCTTT.